This T cell receptor beta chain was captured by sequencing in a study of blood T cells in healthy people across ages. Points from the study as a whole: Naive CD4+ cell counts and diversity both ran higher in long-lived than in aged donors. Possibly confounding the expanded clonotype changes was the fact that donor CMV status was unknown.

Worth noting for this clonotype: Its antigen is still unknown.

The V segment lost 7 bases and the J segment 5 bases; nucleotides outside the gene matches: 5. The CDR3 length is 14 residues. Germline V lookup: CDR1 SNHLY, CDR2 FYNNEI. A J-beta primer mix and a sample-barcoded 5' primer were used in a second PCR of about 6 to 12 cycles. In TCRdb, the 5' RACE reads were re-called with MiXCR into one record per CDR3 protein. Of roughly 500,000 distinct CDR3 sequences listed, approximately 30% are singletons. This chain uses TRBV2 with TRBJ2-5; TRBD2 agrees at 12 bases. What was sequenced was blood. This sequence was found in a woman aged 70-85 years in good health. The CDR3 DNA follows: TGTGCCAGCAATCGACTAGCGGGGGTTGAGACCCAGTACTTC. The encoded protein is CASNRLAGVETQYF.